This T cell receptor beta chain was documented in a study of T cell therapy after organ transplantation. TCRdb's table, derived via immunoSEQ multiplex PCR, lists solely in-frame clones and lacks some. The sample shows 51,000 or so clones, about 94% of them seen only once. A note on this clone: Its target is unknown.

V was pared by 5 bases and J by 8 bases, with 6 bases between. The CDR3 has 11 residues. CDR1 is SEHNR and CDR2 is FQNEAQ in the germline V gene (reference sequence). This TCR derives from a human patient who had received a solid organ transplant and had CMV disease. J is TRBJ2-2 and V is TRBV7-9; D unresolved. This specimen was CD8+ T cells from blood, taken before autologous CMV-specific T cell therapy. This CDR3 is CASSASGELFF. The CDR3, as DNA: TGTGCCAGCAGCGCCTCAGGGGAGCTGTTTTTT.